This T cell receptor beta chain is drawn from a study of ipilimumab plus nivolumab after autologous stem cell transplantation. Study-level background: Typical patient got roughly 5 ipilimumab doses and 7 or 8 nivolumab doses (median). Myeloma cases were transplant-naive high-risk or relapsed within 3 years post first autologous transplant.

Patients got ipilimumab 1 mg/kg beginning 14 to 28 days post-transplant. Trimming took 4 bases from V and 0 from J; bases not matched to a gene: 6. The CDR3 extends over 16 amino acids. From germline, CDR1 is SGHVS and CDR2 FNYEAQ. Here immunoSEQ multiplex PCR was the method, and the copy in TCRdb shows in-frame clones only, minus some. Among more than 4,000 clones, roughly 76% were seen once, and the ten largest hold over 15%. This material consisted of PBMCs, taken in a trial of ipilimumab plus nivolumab as post-transplant consolidation. This receptor was taken from a male donor with multiple myeloma. This rearrangement joins TRBV7-6 to TRBJ1-2, with 9 bases lining up with TRBD1. CDR3 sequence: CASSSRTGESNYGYTF. The CDR3 nucleotides read TGTGCCAGCAGCTCCCGGACAGGGGAATCTAACTATGGCTACACCTTC.